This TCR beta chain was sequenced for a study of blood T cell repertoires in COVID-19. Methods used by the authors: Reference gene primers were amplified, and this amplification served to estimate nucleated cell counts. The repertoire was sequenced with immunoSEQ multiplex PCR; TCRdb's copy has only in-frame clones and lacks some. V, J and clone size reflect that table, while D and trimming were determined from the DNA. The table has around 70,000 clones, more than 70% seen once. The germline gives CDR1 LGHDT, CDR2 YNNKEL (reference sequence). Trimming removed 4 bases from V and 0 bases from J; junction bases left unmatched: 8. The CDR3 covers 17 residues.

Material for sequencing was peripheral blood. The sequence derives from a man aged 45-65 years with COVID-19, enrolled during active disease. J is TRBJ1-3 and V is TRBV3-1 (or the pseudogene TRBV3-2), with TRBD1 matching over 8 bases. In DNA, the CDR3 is TGTGCCAGCAGCCCGAGACAGGGGCCAACCTCTGGAAACACCATATATTTT. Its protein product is CASSPRQGPTSGNTIYF.